This TCR beta chain was documented in a study of naive and memory T cell subsets. CDR3 length: 16 amino acids. V lost 4 bases, J lost 0 bases, and 4 bases stayed unmatched. Looked up from germline, CDR1 is MNHNY and CDR2 is SVGAGI (reference sequence). Overnight CMV lysate stimulation of fresh PBMCs defined donor CMV status by CD4+ IFNgamma. Four subsets defined by CD45RA and CD27 were sorted after CD3, CD4, CD8 and live/dead staining. Study-wide points: Naive repertoires, especially CD8, held a few larger clonotypes, possibly memory cells re-expressing CD45RA. In CD4 and CD8 cells, diversity dropped from naive through EMRA.

An equimolar mix of two oligonucleotides served as the beta constant-region primer for TRBC1 and TRBC2. MiXCR, run by TCRdb on the UMI-ligation and nested PCR reads, gives a single entry per CDR3 protein. The sample consists of around 160,000 distinct CDR3 sequences, approximately 15% of them appearing once. There are a few counts of this clonotype. Its antigen is undetermined. The sample comprised naive CD4+ T cells from blood. The chain uses TRBV6-6 and TRBJ1-5; 9 nucleotides match TRBD1. This receptor was taken from a human donor in good health. CDR3 in DNA: TGTGCCAGCAGTTCGGACAGGGGCCATAGCAATCAGCCCCAGCATTTT. Residues: CASSSDRGHSNQPQHF.